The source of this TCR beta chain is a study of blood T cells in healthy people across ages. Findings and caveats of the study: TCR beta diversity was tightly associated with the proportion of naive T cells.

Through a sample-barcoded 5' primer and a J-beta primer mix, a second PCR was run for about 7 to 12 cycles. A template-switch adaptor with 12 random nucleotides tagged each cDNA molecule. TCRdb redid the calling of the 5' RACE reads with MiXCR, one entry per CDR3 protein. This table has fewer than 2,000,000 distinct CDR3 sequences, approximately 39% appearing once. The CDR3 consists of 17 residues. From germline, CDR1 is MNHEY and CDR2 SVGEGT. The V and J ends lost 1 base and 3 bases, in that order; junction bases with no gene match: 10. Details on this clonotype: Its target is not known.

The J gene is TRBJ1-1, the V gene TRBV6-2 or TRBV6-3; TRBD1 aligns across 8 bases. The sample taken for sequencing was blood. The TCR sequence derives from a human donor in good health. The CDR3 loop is CASSYFTGGGSDTEAFF. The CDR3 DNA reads TGTGCCAGCAGTTACTTCACAGGGGGGGGTTCGGACACTGAAGCTTTCTTT.